This TCR beta chain originates from a study of OX40 agonist ivuxolimab in advanced cancers. In terms of the full investigation: Ivuxolimab was an agonistic, fully human IgG2 monoclonal antibody directed against OX40 (CD134), a costimulatory receptor. Intravenous ivuxolimab was administered to patients every 2 weeks at six dose levels: 0.01, 0.1, 0.3, 1.5, 3 and 10 mg/kg. Of the approximately 50 dose-escalation patients, hepatocellular carcinoma was present in about 20, melanoma in approximately 15, renal cell carcinoma in 9 and head and neck cancer in 9. In the dose-escalation cohort, approximately 82% of patients were male, and the mean age was around 60 years, with a range of roughly 23 to 85. Prior anti-PD-1, anti-PD-L1 or anti-CTLA-4 therapy was permitted, and 40% of dose-escalation patients had received checkpoint inhibitors. Three dose-escalation patients achieved partial responses, one with hepatocellular carcinoma and two with cutaneous melanoma. Peripheral TCRbeta sequencing aimed to test whether ivuxolimab altered TCR sequence diversity and caused clonal T-cell expansion. The monotherapy dose-escalation portion (N = 52 patients) of the phase I ivuxolimab trial is reported in the paper.

Points on this clone: Its recognized antigen is unknown. No base-level quality is on record; no much larger clone is a single base apart.

The trial excluded patients who had a history of autoimmune disease or who were on systemic immunosuppression. Peripheral blood for TCR sequencing was collected from all dose cohorts at baseline, on cycle 4 day 1, and on cycle 7 day 1. The samples were drawn from a first-in-human, open-label, multicenter phase I dose-escalation trial of ivuxolimab. Adults with locally advanced or metastatic melanoma, renal cell, hepatocellular, or head and neck squamous cell carcinoma were enrolled in the trial. Before TCR sequencing, CD4+ T cells and CD8+ T cells from peripheral blood were sorted into separate populations. Genomic DNA was extracted from sorted cells for sequencing of the TCRbeta CDR3 region. The immunoSEQ Assay was used to sequence the TCRbeta CDR3 regions. The immuneACCESS repertoire file appears here via TCRdb, limited to in-frame rearrangements. These files lack a portion of the clones; in checked studies, under half of the deficit traces to unresolved V genes, and the cause of the others is not known. The sample table contains tens of thousands of clones; only one count was recorded for less than 90% of them. 0.67% of the sample rests with the top ten.

Results the study describes overall, beyond this receptor: In the 0.1-3.0 mg/kg groups, partial responders were among the patients with the lowest normalized peripheral clonal expansion, particularly in CD8+ T cells. At doses of 0.1 to 3.0 mg/kg, clonal expansion of both CD4+ and CD8+ T cells in blood was seen between baseline and week 6. After ivuxolimab, more expanded clones were found on average in CD8+ T cells than in CD4+ T cells. Low levels of normalized T-cell clonal expansion were also seen in some nonresponding patients. The antigen specificity of the clonally expanded peripheral T cells was not determined.

CDR1 KGHSH and CDR2 LQKENI are derived from the germline V gene. V lost 4 bases and J lost 2 bases; the stretch between them is 12 bases long. The cysteine opens and the phenylalanine closes a CDR3 of 14 amino acids. Of all the DNA, just the CDR3 is kept, 42 bases in frame from base 1. The chain is encoded by TRBV18 joined to TRBJ2-7; the D region may be TRBD1 or TRBD2, each matching 5 bases equally. This TCR derives from an adult with an advanced solid tumor such as melanoma, head and neck, liver or kidney cancer. Sequenced here: CD4+ or CD8+ T cells sorted from blood, sampled in a trial of the OX40 agonist ivuxolimab. CDR3 region: CASSQSGTPYEQYF. The sequenced DNA: TGTGCCAGCTCACAGTCAGGGACCCCCTACGAGCAGTACTTC.